The following is a T cell receptor beta chain sequence with its context. In germline, CDR1 is MNHNY, CDR2 SVGAGI (reference sequence). This CDR3 contains 15 residues. Between the trimmed V and J ends, which lost 4 bases and 5 bases, there was a span of 16 bases. The sample comes from a study of blood T cell repertoires in COVID-19. The data were produced by immunoSEQ multiplex PCR, yet TCRdb's version contains in-frame clones alone and is incomplete. The table shows 100,000 to 150,000 clones, with around four fifths occurring only once. V usage is TRBV6-6 and J usage is TRBJ2-3; weak D call: TRBD2 (6 bases). The origin of this receptor is an elderly man with active or convalescent COVID-19. Sequenced material: peripheral blood. CDR3 nucleotide sequence: TGTGCCAGCAGTTCACGCGCACTAGCTCAAGATACGCAGTATTTT. It encodes CASSSRALAQDTQYF.